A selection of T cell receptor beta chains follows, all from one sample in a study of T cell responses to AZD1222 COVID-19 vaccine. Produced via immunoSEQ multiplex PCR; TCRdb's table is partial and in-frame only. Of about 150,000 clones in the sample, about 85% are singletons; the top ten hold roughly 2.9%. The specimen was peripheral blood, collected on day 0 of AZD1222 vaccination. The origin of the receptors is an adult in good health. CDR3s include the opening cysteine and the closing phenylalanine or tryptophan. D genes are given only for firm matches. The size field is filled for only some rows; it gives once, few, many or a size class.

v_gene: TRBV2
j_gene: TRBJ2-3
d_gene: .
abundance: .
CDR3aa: CASSLTSTTDTQYF
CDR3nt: TGTGCCAGCAGCCTGACTAGTACAACAGATACGCAGTATTTT

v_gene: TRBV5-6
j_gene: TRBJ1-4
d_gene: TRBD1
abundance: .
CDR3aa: CASSSIPGTGNEKLFF
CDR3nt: TGTGCCAGCAGCTCGATCCCCGGGACAGGGAATGAAAAACTGTTTTTT

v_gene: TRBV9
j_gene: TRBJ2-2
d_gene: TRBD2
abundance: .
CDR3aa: CASSPPTSVNTGELFF
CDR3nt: TGTGCCAGCAGCCCACCGACTAGCGTGAACACCGGGGAGCTGTTTTTT

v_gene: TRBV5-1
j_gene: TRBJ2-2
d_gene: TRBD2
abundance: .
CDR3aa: CASSLPGGNTGELFF
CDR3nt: TGCGCCAGCAGCTTGCCGGGGGGGAACACCGGGGAGCTGTTTTTT

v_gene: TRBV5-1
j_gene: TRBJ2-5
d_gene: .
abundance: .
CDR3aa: CASSTDLKETQYF
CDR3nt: TGCGCCAGCAGCACGGACTTAAAAGAGACCCAGTACTTC

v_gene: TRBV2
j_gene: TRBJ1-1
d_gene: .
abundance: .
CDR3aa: CASSHEMNTEAFF
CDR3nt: TGTGCCAGCAGCCACGAAATGAACACTGAAGCTTTCTTT

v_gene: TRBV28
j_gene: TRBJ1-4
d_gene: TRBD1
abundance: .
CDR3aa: CASSYWTGELNEKLFF
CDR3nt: TGTGCCAGCAGTTATTGGACAGGGGAACTTAATGAAAAACTGTTTTTT

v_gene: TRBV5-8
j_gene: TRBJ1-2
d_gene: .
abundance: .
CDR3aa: CASSYPRAGANYGYTF
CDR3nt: TGTGCCAGCAGCTACCCGAGGGCAGGGGCGAACTATGGCTACACCTTC

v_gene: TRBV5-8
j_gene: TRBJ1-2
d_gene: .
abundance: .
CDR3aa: CASSLINYGYTF
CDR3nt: TGTGCCAGCAGCCTGATTAACTATGGCTACACCTTC

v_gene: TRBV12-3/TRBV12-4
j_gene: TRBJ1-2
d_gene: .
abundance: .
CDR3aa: CASSFGLRGYTF
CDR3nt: TGTGCCAGCAGTTTCGGTTTGCGTGGCTACACCTTC

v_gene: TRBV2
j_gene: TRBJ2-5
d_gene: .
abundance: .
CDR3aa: CASSGQSGETQYF
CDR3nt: TGTGCCAGCAGTGGACAGAGCGGGGAGACCCAGTACTTC

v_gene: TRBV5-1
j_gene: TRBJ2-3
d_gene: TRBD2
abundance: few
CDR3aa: CASTSGFSGASTDTQYF
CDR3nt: TGCGCCAGCACCTCCGGATTCAGCGGGGCTAGCACAGATACGCAGTATTTT

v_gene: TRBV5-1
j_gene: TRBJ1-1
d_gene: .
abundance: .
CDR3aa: CASSAEWNTEAFF
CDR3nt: TGCGCCAGCAGTGCCGAATGGAACACTGAAGCTTTCTTT

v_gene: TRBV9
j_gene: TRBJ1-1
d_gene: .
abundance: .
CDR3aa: CASSPGQANTEAFF
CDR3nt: TGTGCCAGCAGCCCAGGACAAGCGAACACTGAAGCTTTCTTT

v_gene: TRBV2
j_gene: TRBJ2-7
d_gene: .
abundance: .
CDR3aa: CASSEARYEQYF
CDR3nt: TGTGCCAGCAGTGAAGCGAGGTACGAGCAGTACTTC

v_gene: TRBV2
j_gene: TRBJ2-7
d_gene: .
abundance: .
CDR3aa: CASSEEALRNSYEQYF
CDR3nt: TGTGCCAGCAGTGAAGAGGCACTGCGTAACTCCTACGAGCAGTACTTC

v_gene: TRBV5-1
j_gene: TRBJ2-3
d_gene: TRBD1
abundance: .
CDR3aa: CASSLDRVTDTQYF
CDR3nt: TGCGCCAGCAGCTTAGACAGGGTCACAGATACGCAGTATTTT

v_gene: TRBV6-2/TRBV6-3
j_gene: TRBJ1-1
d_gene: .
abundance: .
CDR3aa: CASSYSSGRGTEAFF
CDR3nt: TGTGCCAGCAGTTACTCGTCAGGGAGAGGCACTGAAGCTTTCTTT

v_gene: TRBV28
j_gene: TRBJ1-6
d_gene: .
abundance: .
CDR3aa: CASSPSGGGYNSPLHF
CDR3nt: TGTGCCAGCAGTCCTTCGGGGGGCGGCTATAATTCACCCCTCCACTTT

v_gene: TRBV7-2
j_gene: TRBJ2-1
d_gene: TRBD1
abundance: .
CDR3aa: CASSPEGAAAYNEQFF
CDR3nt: TGTGCCAGCAGCCCAGAGGGGGCAGCAGCCTACAATGAGCAGTTCTTC

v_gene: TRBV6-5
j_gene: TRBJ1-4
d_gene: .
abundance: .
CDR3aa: CASRGTNEKLFF
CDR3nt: TGTGCCAGTAGGGGGACTAATGAAAAACTGTTTTTT